Listed here are 27 T cell receptor beta chains from one sample, sequenced in a study of cytomegalovirus exposure and HLA in healthy donors. Primers included in the PCR were 60 Vbeta and 13 Jbeta primers. TCRdb keeps only in-frame clones here, not all; method: immunoSEQ multiplex PCR. Here the sample spans about 110,000 clones, around 86% being singletons. The sequencing input was PBMCs. These receptors came from a man aged 25-45 years in good health and CMV-seropositive.

In its sample, this clone was seen a few times. The rearrangement uses TRBV4-3 and TRBJ1-2; TRBD1 agrees at 10 bases. Germline V CDR1 and CDR2: LGHNA, YSLEER. The CDR3 loop spans 15 amino acids. Germline trimming cut 4 bases from V and 8 bases from J; bases unmatched to any gene: 10. This CDR3 reads CASSPGQGIFGGYTF. CDR3 sequence (DNA): TGCGCCAGCAGCCCGGGACAGGGGATTTTCGGAGGCTACACCTTC.

V usage is TRBV28 and J usage is TRBJ1-5, with D perhaps TRBD1 (5 bases). Germline-derived CDR1 and CDR2 are MDHEN and SYDVKM. This CDR3 comprises 15 residues. With 8 bases removed from V and 0 bases from J, the gap between germline ends came to 14 bases. CDR3 nucleotides: TGTGCCAGCCTTGAGGACAACCTTAGCAATCAGCCCCAGCATTTT. This gives the protein CASLEDNLSNQPQHF.

This clone was counted only a few times. The V call is TRBV30, the J call TRBJ2-2; 10 positions match TRBD2. This CDR3 is 17 amino acids long. The junction had 11 bases not matched to a gene; V was cut back by 3 bases and J by 4 bases. Germline V lookup: CDR1 GTSNPN, CDR2 SVGIG (reference sequence). CDR3 nucleotide sequence: TGTGCCTGGAGCGGGCATCTAGCGGGAGTATTCACCGGGGAGCTGTTTTTT. Its translation: CAWSGHLAGVFTGELFF.

This chain uses TRBV9 with TRBJ2-5; a possible D gene is TRBD2 (6 bases). Trimming removed 0 bases from V and 4 bases from J, with 22 bases in between. Germline lookup yields CDR1 SGDLS and CDR2 YYNGEE. This CDR3 region has 18 residues. The CDR3 spells CASSVGGAGGWDGETQYF. In DNA form, the CDR3 reads TGTGCCAGCAGCGTAGGGGGAGCTGGGGGGTGGGACGGAGAGACCCAGTACTTC. Full variable domain (remainder filled in from reference TRBV9 and TRBJ2-5): DSGVTQTPKHLITATGQRVTLRCSPRSGDLSVYWYQQSLDQGLQFLIQYYNGEERAKGNILERFSAQQFPDLHSELNLSSLELGDSALYFCASSVGGAGGWDGETQYFGPGTRLLVL.

J is TRBJ1-2 and V is TRBV29-1; TRBD1 might be the D (5 bases). The length of the CDR3 is 13 residues. Trimming left V 7 bases short and J 1 base short, with 13 bases between. From germline, CDR1 is SQVTM and CDR2 ANQGSEA. The CDR3 DNA reads TGCAGCGCCCTACTCCAGGGTAACTATGGCTACACCTTC. Amino acids: CSALLQGNYGYTF.

The chain recombines TRBV15 with TRBJ1-5; 8 nucleotides agree with TRBD1. V gave up 0 bases and J gave up 5 bases; unmatched junction bases: 3. The CDR3 is made up of 15 amino acids. Germline V gene sequence: CDR1 LNHNV, CDR2 YYDKDF (reference sequence). CDR3 protein: CATSRDPGGDQPQHF. The CDR3 DNA is TGTGCCACCAGCAGAGATCCAGGGGGCGATCAGCCCCAGCATTTT.

The sample holds one count of this clone. This chain links TRBV5-6 with TRBJ1-4; perhaps TRBD1 as D (5 bases). Looked up from germline, CDR1 is SGHDT and CDR2 is YYEEEE. This CDR3 is 14 amino acids long. Trimming took 3 bases from V and 6 from J, leaving 12 bases between them. The chain's CDR3 is CASSSAGWDEKLFF. The CDR3 nucleotides read TGTGCCAGCAGCTCGGCAGGGTGGGATGAAAAACTGTTTTTT. The whole variable domain, filled in from reference TRBV5-6 and TRBJ1-4, reads DAGVTQSPTHLIKTRGQQVTLRCSPKSGHDTVSWYQQALGQGPQFIFQYYEEEERQRGNFPDRFSGHQFPNYSSELNVNALLLGDSALYLCASSSAGWDEKLFFGSGTQLSVL.

V usage is TRBV9 and J usage is TRBJ2-7; 7 bases match TRBD2. V was pared by 5 bases and J by 1 base, with 9 bases of the junction left unmatched. Germline loops: CDR1 SGDLS, CDR2 YYNGEE. The length of the CDR3 is 15 residues. CDR3 protein: CASSSGPAGSYEQYF. DNA of the CDR3: TGTGCCAGCAGTTCAGGGCCAGCGGGGTCCTACGAGCAGTACTTC.

This chain joins TRBV7-9 and TRBJ2-7; D ambiguous. Deletions cut 3 bases from V and 5 bases from J, with 11 bases between. Germline CDR1 is SEHNR and CDR2 is FQNEAQ (reference sequence). This CDR3 is built from 13 residues. CDR3 DNA: TGTGCCAGCAGCTTGGAGACCTACCACGAGCAGTACTTC. Its translation: CASSLETYHEQYF.

The CDR3 protein is CASSQDPGTSGGNEQFF. The CDR3 coding sequence is TGCGCCAGCAGCCAAGATCCCGGGACTAGCGGGGGGAATGAGCAGTTCTTC. The V gene is TRBV4-1, the J gene TRBJ2-1; 15 bases are shared with TRBD2. V trimming: 0 bases; J trimming: 7 bases; junction bases outside the gene matches: 4. Germline V CDR1 and CDR2: MGHRA, YSYEKL. CDR3 size: 17 residues.

This clone was counted a single time. The rearrangement joins TRBV5-6 to TRBJ1-2, with D perhaps matching TRBD1 (5 bases). The length of the CDR3 is 16 residues. V lost 1 base, J lost 0 bases, and 13 bases lay in between. CDR1 and CDR2 from the germline V gene are SGHDT and YYEEEE. The DNA for the CDR3 is TGTGCCAGCAGCTTGTTGCAGGGCCCAGCTAACTATGGCTACACCTTC. This encodes CASSLLQGPANYGYTF.

This chain links TRBV6-5 with TRBJ2-3; tentative D call: TRBD2 (7 bases). The CDR3 has 15 residues. V lost 2 bases to trimming and J lost 7 bases, with 16 bases between them. Germline CDR1 is MNHEY and CDR2 is SVGAGI. This CDR3 reads CASSYRRGGENTQYF. The CDR3 coding sequence is TGTGCCAGCAGTTACCGGCGCGGGGGCGAAAATACGCAGTATTTT.

V is TRBV5-1 and J is TRBJ1-3, with 7 bases identical to TRBD1. Germline loops: CDR1 SGHRS, CDR2 YFSETQ. CDR3 length equals 18 residues. V dropped 3 bases and J dropped 0; count of bases not matched to a gene: 12. This chain's CDR3 is CASSSGQAIGNSGNTIYF. The CDR3 DNA is TGCGCCAGCAGCTCAGGACAGGCCATTGGGAACTCTGGAAACACCATATATTTT.

Here the CDR3 reads CALDGAVNRRLFSPLHF. CDR3 sequence (DNA): TGTGCCTTGGACGGTGCTGTTAATCGGAGGTTATTTTCACCCCTCCACTTT. This chain joins TRBV30 and TRBJ1-6, with D unresolved. Germline V lookup: CDR1 GTSNPN, CDR2 SVGIG (reference sequence). The CDR3 has 17 residues. V gave up 7 bases and J gave up 9 bases, with 28 bases separating them.

The chain employs TRBV27 and TRBJ2-7, with D perhaps TRBD1 (5 bases). The CDR3 is 15 residues long. Germline V gene lookup returns CDR1 MNHEY and CDR2 SMNVEV (reference sequence). V was trimmed by 2 bases and J by 3 bases, leaving 14 bases between them. The CDR3 coding sequence is TGTGCCAGCAGTTTAGCTTCACAGGTTCTCTACGAGCAGTACTTC. Translating gives CASSLASQVLYEQYF.

On this clone itself: At the DNA level, this CDR3 is encoded by other sequences in the same sample as well. CDR3: CAISERGAQETQYF. In DNA, the CDR3 is TGTGCCATCAGTGAGCGGGGGGCCCAAGAGACCCAGTACTTC. The rearrangement uses TRBV10-3 and TRBJ2-5; TRBD2 is a possible D gene (7 bases). The ends were cut back, 2 bases at V and 1 base at J, with 8 bases in the middle. The CDR3 is 14 residues long. Germline loops: CDR1 ENHRY, CDR2 SYGVKD.

This clone was detected ten times or more. This sequence joins TRBV5-8 and TRBJ1-1, with 7 nucleotides matching TRBD1. Germline V CDR1 and CDR2: SGHTS, YDEGEE. The CDR3 sequence is 15 residues long. The ends lost 2 bases at V and 7 bases at J; junction bases unmatched: 11. The CDR3 DNA sequence: TGTGCCAGCAGCTTAAGGACAGGCCCGAGTGATGAAGCTTTCTTT. Its translation: CASSLRTGPSDEAFF.

The chain recombines TRBV19 with TRBJ1-5, with D perhaps TRBD1 (5 bases). The V end was cut by 5 bases, the J end by 7 bases, with 18 bases between. The CDR3 sequence is 15 residues long. Germline V lookup: CDR1 LNHDA, CDR2 SQIVND (reference sequence). In DNA form, the CDR3 reads TGTGCCAGTAGTCCCGGGACGGAGGGGTGGCAGCCCCAGCATTTT. Protein product: CASSPGTEGWQPQHF. Complete variable domain (other parts from reference TRBV19 and TRBJ1-5): DGGITQSPKYLFRKEGQNVTLSCEQNLNHDAMYWYRQDPGQGLRLIYYSQIVNDFQKGDIAEGYSVSREKKESFPLTVTSAQKNPTAFYLCASSPGTEGWQPQHFGDGTRLSIL.

This clone was seen more than once but under ten times. The chain is built from TRBV6-1 and TRBJ1-4; D possibly corresponds to TRBD1 (5 bases). There are 14 residues in the CDR3. The germline V gene has CDR1 MNHNS and CDR2 SASEGT. Trimming pared 2 bases from V and 10 bases from J, leaving 14 bases between. The CDR3 here is CASSEIGTGAKLFF. The CDR3 DNA follows: TGTGCCAGCAGTGAAATCGGGACTGGGGCAAAACTGTTTTTT.

This chain connects TRBV6-1 to TRBJ1-1; D is unclear. V was shortened by 3 bases and J by 6 bases, with 14 bases between the two germline ends. The CDR3 loop spans 14 amino acids. Germline V CDR1 and CDR2: MNHNS, SASEGT. CDR3 sequence reads: CASSEGQATAEAFF. CDR3 nucleotides: TGTGCCAGCAGTGAGGGTCAGGCTACCGCTGAAGCTTTCTTT.

This clone was picked up a small number of times. The chain employs TRBV5-4 and TRBJ2-7; 7 bases fit TRBD1. V shed 2 bases, J shed 6 bases, and the junction held 5 bases outside the gene matches. The CDR3 totals 13 residues. Germline V gives CDR1 SGHNT, CDR2 YYREEE (reference sequence). As DNA, the CDR3 is TGTGCCAGCAGCTTCCGGGACAGCCTCGAGCAGTACTTC. Translated, it gives CASSFRDSLEQYF.

This chain connects TRBV2 to TRBJ2-7; 8 bases map to TRBD2. After removal of 0 bases from V and 4 bases from J, the junction contained 8 bases not matched to a gene. Germline CDR1 reads SNHLY; CDR2 reads FYNNEI. There are 16 residues in the CDR3. CDR3 sequence: CASSEAPAGGTYEQYF. In DNA form, the CDR3 reads TGTGCCAGCAGTGAAGCGCCGGCGGGGGGCACTTACGAGCAGTACTTC.

The chain employs TRBV19 and TRBJ1-2; 9 nucleotides align to TRBD1. V lost 4 bases, J lost 8 bases, and 5 bases stayed unmatched. This CDR3 region has 13 residues. The germline gives CDR1 LNHDA, CDR2 SQIVND (reference sequence). CDR3 sequence (DNA): TGTGCCAGTAGTACTAGGACAGGGGAAGGCTACACCTTC. Amino acids: CASSTRTGEGYTF.

V gene TRBV6-1 combines with J gene TRBJ2-5, with TRBD1 matching 12 bases. The DNA end is more similar to TRBJ2-7, so the J call may be wrong. The V gene's germline CDR1 is MNHNS and CDR2 SASEGT. CDR3 length: 15 residues. The CDR3 region is CASSAGTGGRYEQYF. CDR3 nucleotide sequence: TGTGCCAGCAGCGCCGGGACAGGGGGCAGGTACGAGCAGTACTTC.

The CDR3 spells CASSEALAGGVNEQFF. The CDR3 DNA follows: TGTGCCAGCAGTGAAGCGCTAGCGGGGGGAGTTAATGAGCAGTTCTTC. The V call is TRBV6-1, the J call TRBJ2-1; 11 bases fit TRBD2. This CDR3 comprises 16 residues. Germline V gives CDR1 MNHNS, CDR2 SASEGT. After removal of 0 bases from V and 7 bases from J, the junction contained 5 bases not matched to a gene.

V and J are TRBV19 and TRBJ2-5; D remains unclear. Germline lookup yields CDR1 LNHDA and CDR2 SQIVND (reference sequence). CDR3 length equals 15 residues. Trimming left V 3 bases short and J 2 bases short, with 13 bases between. The DNA for the CDR3 is TGTGCCAGTAGTATTAACTCCATAGATCAAGAGACCCAGTACTTC. Translation: CASSINSIDQETQYF.

This clone was picked up a small number of times. The rearrangement links TRBV7-6 to TRBJ2-7, with TRBD1 matching over 12 bases. Trimming at V came to 5 bases and at J to 7 bases, leaving 12 bases not matched to a gene. Looked up from germline, CDR1 is SGHVS and CDR2 is FNYEAQ. There are 16 residues in the CDR3. The CDR3 spells CASSPQPGQGATEQYF. The DNA of the CDR3 is TGTGCCAGCAGCCCACAACCGGGACAGGGGGCTACGGAGCAGTACTTC.